This T cell receptor beta chain stems from a study of molecular identifiers for immune sequencing clone quantification. CDR3 length: 13 residues. The V gene's germline CDR1 is GTSNPN and CDR2 SVGIG (reference sequence). V was shortened by 2 bases and J by 11 bases, with 17 bases between the two germline ends. MiXCR, run by TCRdb on the PCR reads, gives a single entry per CDR3 protein. The sample holds nearly 650,000 distinct CDR3 sequences; around 25% are singletons and the top ten take 0.6% to 0.9%. The sequence was obtained from a human donor in good health. Some libraries in this study had Jurkat cell RNA spiked in. The V call is TRBV30, the J call TRBJ2-3, with D possibly being TRBD1 or TRBD2 (6 bases each). Specimen: naive CD8+ T cells from blood, with Jurkat cell RNA spiked in. Subset described: FACS-sorted CD8+CD4-CCR7+CD45RA+ naive T cells. As DNA, the CDR3 is TGTGCCTGGAGTACCGGACTAAGGGGGGAGCAGTATTTT. The encoded protein is CAWSTGLRGEQYF.